This T cell receptor beta chain was retrieved from a study of T-cell reconstitution after alpha-beta-depleted transplantation in children. The CDR3 covers 11 residues. Germline-derived CDR1 and CDR2 are GTSNPN and SVGIG (reference sequence). Trimming removed 5 bases from V and 5 bases from J, with 10 bases in between. This clonotype was picked up a small number of times. The antigen remains unidentified. During its preparation, the TCRbeta library received unique molecular identifiers. TCRdb called the PCR reads again in MiXCR, with one record for every CDR3 protein. The sample shows some 200,000 distinct CDR3 sequences, roughly a tenth of them seen only once. The study's findings and limits: Some patients showed high day-60 TCRbeta diversity, which derived from surviving recipient T cells and thymic progenitors. After transplant, at about two months, alpha-beta T cells were reportedly derived from several hundred expanded graft clones.

The chain is built from TRBV30 and TRBJ2-7, with D maybe TRBD1 (5 bases). The sequenced sample was PBMCs, obtained before TCRalphabeta/CD19-depleted stem cell transplant. The clonotype was recovered from a child less than two years old with acute myeloid leukemia, due to receive a stem cell transplant. CDR3 sequence (DNA): TGTGCCTGGGCCCAGGGCCACGAGCAGTACTTC. Translated: CAWAQGHEQYF.